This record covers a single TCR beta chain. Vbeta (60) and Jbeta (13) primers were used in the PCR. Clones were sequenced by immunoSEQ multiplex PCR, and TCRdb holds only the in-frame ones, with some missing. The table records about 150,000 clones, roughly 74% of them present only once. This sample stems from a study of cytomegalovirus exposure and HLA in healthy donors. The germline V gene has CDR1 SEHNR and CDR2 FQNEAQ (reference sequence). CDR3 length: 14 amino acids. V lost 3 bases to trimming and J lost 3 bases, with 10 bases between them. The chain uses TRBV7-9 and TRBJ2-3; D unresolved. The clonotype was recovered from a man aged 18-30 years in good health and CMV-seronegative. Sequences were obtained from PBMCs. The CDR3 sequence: CASSFGSRTDTQYF. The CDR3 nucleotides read TGTGCCAGCAGCTTCGGGTCGAGGACAGATACGCAGTATTTT. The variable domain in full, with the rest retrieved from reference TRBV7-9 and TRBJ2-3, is DTGVSQNPRHKITKRGQNVTFRCDPISEHNRLYWYRQTLGQGPEFLTYFQNEAQLEKSRLLSDRFSAERPKGSFSTLEIQRTEQGDSAMYLCASSFGSRTDTQYFGPGTRLTVL.